This is a list of T cell receptor beta chains from one sample in a study of blood T cell repertoires in COVID-19. This table comes from immunoSEQ multiplex PCR, and its TCRdb copy is limited to in-frame clones, with some not included. Altogether about 160,000 clones are present, roughly 84% being singletons, with the ten largest covering approximately 10%. Sequenced input: peripheral blood. Receptors originate from a woman older than 75 with active or convalescent COVID-19. Both conserved end residues are part of each CDR3. A D gene is named only where the DNA matches it firmly. The listing skips clone size in some rows; elsewhere it reads once, few, many or a size class.

v_gene	abundance	j_gene	d_gene	CDR3aa	CDR3nt
TRBV7-9	NA	TRBJ1-4	TRBD1	CASSQGGLDEKLFF	TGTGCCAGCAGCCAGGGGGGACTGGATGAAAAACTGTTTTTT
TRBV5-4	NA	TRBJ1-3	NA	CASSLHQGPSPTGNTIYF	TGTGCCAGCAGCTTGCACCAGGGGCCCTCGCCAACTGGAAACACCATATATTTT
TRBV30	NA	TRBJ2-7	TRBD2	CACGSGSYEQYF	TGTGCGTGTGGTAGCGGGAGTTACGAGCAGTACTTC
TRBV27	NA	TRBJ1-2	NA	CASSPRRAYGYTF	TGTGCCAGCAGCCCAAGGAGGGCCTATGGCTACACCTTC
TRBV27	NA	TRBJ2-3	NA	CASSFKRANTDTQYF	TGTGCCAGCAGTTTCAAGCGGGCTAACACAGATACGCAGTATTTT
TRBV18	NA	TRBJ2-6	TRBD1	CASSPLTGQSSGANVLTF	TGTGCCAGCTCACCGTTGACGGGACAGAGCTCTGGGGCCAACGTCCTGACTTTC
TRBV23-1	NA	TRBJ2-2	NA	CASSRLQGGENTGELFF	TGCGCCAGCAGCCGCCTCCAGGGAGGAGAGAACACCGGGGAGCTGTTTTTT
TRBV3-1/TRBV3-2	NA	TRBJ2-5	TRBD2	CASSQGAGVLETQYF	TGTGCCAGCAGCCAAGGAGCGGGAGTACTAGAGACCCAGTACTTC
TRBV18	NA	TRBJ1-1	NA	CASSPFGAQGNTEAFF	TGTGCCAGCTCACCATTTGGAGCCCAGGGGAACACTGAAGCTTTCTTT
TRBV29-1	NA	TRBJ1-4	NA	CSVPFNEKLFF	TGCAGCGTTCCCTTCAATGAAAAACTGTTTTTT
TRBV7-6	NA	TRBJ2-3	NA	CASSQPPGTPDTQYF	TGTGCCAGCAGCCAACCTCCGGGGACACCAGATACGCAGTATTTT
TRBV5-6	few	TRBJ2-5	NA	CASSPQGGDYQETQYF	TGTGCCAGCAGCCCCCAGGGCGGGGACTACCAAGAGACCCAGTACTTC
TRBV12-3/TRBV12-4	NA	TRBJ2-1	NA	CASKSNPDNEQFF	TGTGCCAGCAAAAGTAATCCGGACAATGAGCAGTTCTTC
TRBV5-1	NA	TRBJ2-7	NA	CASSAGAYEQYF	TGCGCCAGCAGCGCCGGGGCCTACGAGCAGTACTTC
TRBV19	NA	TRBJ2-2	TRBD2	CASSIGGRALAGELFF	TGTGCCAGTAGTATCGGCGGGAGGGCCTTAGCCGGGGAGCTGTTTTTT
TRBV7-9	NA	TRBJ1-3	TRBD1	CASSLAFSGGVLGNTIYF	TGTGCCAGCAGCTTAGCGTTTTCAGGGGGCGTTCTTGGAAACACCATATATTTT
TRBV28	once	TRBJ2-1	TRBD1	CASSNIQGANEQFF	TGTGCCAGCAGTAATATACAGGGGGCGAATGAGCAGTTCTTC
TRBV6-5	NA	TRBJ2-1	TRBD2	CASYLSGRPREQFF	TGTGCCAGCTACCTTAGCGGGAGGCCCAGAGAGCAGTTCTTC
TRBV5-1	NA	TRBJ2-3	TRBD1	CASSQFGMGQGATDTQYF	TGCGCCAGCAGCCAATTTGGTATGGGACAGGGGGCAACAGATACGCAGTATTTT
TRBV2	NA	TRBJ1-6	NA	CASQRSGTPLSSNSPLHF	TGTGCCAGCCAAAGATCCGGGACACCCCTTTCGAGTAATTCACCCCTCCACTTT
TRBV5-4	NA	TRBJ2-6	NA	CASSLQKTGANVLTF	TGTGCCAGCAGCTTGCAGAAAACTGGGGCCAACGTCCTGACTTTC
TRBV28	few	TRBJ1-6	TRBD1	CASTPSGRGLFFLHF	TGTGCCAGCACCCCCTCGGGAAGGGGGCTTTTTTTTCTCCACTTT
TRBV6-5	NA	TRBJ2-1	TRBD1	CASSYDRDYNEQFF	TGTGCCAGCAGTTACGACAGGGACTACAATGAGCAGTTCTTC
TRBV19	once	TRBJ1-1	TRBD1	CASSPGTGGRTEAFF	TGTGCCAGTAGTCCTGGGACAGGGGGCCGTACTGAAGCTTTCTTT
TRBV7-3	NA	TRBJ1-2	TRBD1	CASSSLQGANYGYTF	TGTGCCAGCAGCTCACTCCAGGGGGCTAACTATGGCTACACCTTC
TRBV7-9	NA	TRBJ1-2	TRBD1	CASSRTGGDGYTF	TGTGCCAGCAGCCGGACAGGGGGCGATGGCTACACCTTC
TRBV29-1	NA	TRBJ1-2	NA	CSVEVRRVGREHYGYTF	TGCAGCGTTGAAGTCCGAAGGGTTGGCAGGGAACATTATGGCTACACCTTC
TRBV5-1	NA	TRBJ1-1	NA	CASSLVGRMNTEAFF	TGCGCCAGCAGCTTGGTAGGGAGAATGAACACTGAAGCTTTCTTT
TRBV2	NA	TRBJ1-2	NA	CASSEPGYGYTF	TGTGCCAGCAGTGAACCAGGGTATGGCTACACCTTC
TRBV7-9	NA	TRBJ1-1	NA	CASSLYPGDEAFF	TGTGCCAGCAGCTTATACCCAGGGGATGAAGCTTTCTTT
TRBV30	NA	TRBJ2-7	NA	CACSESSYEQYF	TGTGCCTGCAGCGAGAGCTCCTACGAGCAGTACTTC
TRBV25-1	NA	TRBJ2-5	TRBD2	CASSEREGTLYQETQYF	TGTGCCAGCAGTGAACGGGAGGGAACTTTGTACCAAGAGACCCAGTACTTC
TRBV9	once	TRBJ2-1	TRBD2	CASSGSGLAGELNEQFF	TGTGCCAGCAGCGGTTCCGGACTAGCGGGAGAACTCAATGAGCAGTTCTTC
TRBV6-5	NA	TRBJ1-2	TRBD1	CASTWDRGVGGYTF	TGTGCCAGCACCTGGGACAGGGGTGTAGGTGGCTACACCTTC
TRBV7-9	once	TRBJ2-5	NA	CASSYDSRTQYF	TGTGCCAGCAGCTACGACAGCCGCACCCAGTACTTC
TRBV10-3	NA	TRBJ2-5	NA	CAIRGGQETQYF	TGTGCCATCAGGGGAGGCCAAGAGACCCAGTACTTC
TRBV3-1/TRBV3-2	NA	TRBJ2-5	NA	CASSQRLAIETQYF	TGTGCCAGCAGCCAACGCCTAGCGATAGAGACCCAGTACTTC
TRBV6-2/TRBV6-3	few	TRBJ2-7	TRBD1	CASSRRQGAYEQYF	TGTGCCAGCAGCCGCCGACAGGGGGCCTACGAGCAGTACTTC